The present entry profiles one TCR beta chain with its context. This sample was included in a study of blood T cell repertoires in COVID-19. This CDR3 region has 13 residues. V shed 5 bases and J shed 5 bases, with 12 bases lying between them. Per the germline V gene, CDR1 is LNHDA and CDR2 is SQIVND (reference sequence). Profiled with immunoSEQ multiplex PCR; TCRdb holds only in-frame clones, not every one. The data hold a few hundred thousand clones, with more than 75% observed a single time. This clonotype was obtained from a woman aged 45 to 65 who had been exposed to COVID-19. The chain joins TRBV19 to TRBJ2-5; the D is unclear. Sample: PBMCs or T cells enriched from blood (not recorded which). The CDR3 spells CASSPSRVETQYF. CDR3 coding DNA: TGTGCCAGTAGTCCATCCCGGGTTGAGACCCAGTACTTC.